The next 9 T cell receptor beta chains were all read from a single sample in a study of T cells in Graves' hyperthyroidism and ophthalmopathy. Amplified TCR beta CDR3 regions derived from RNA transcripts. The HTBI primer set served for first-round RT-PCR of the TCR CDR3. TCRdb processed the multiplex PCR reads anew with MiXCR; each CDR3 protein has one entry. The table shows over 700,000 distinct CDR3 sequences, with approximately 40% occurring only once. The sequenced material came from blood. The source of these receptors is a woman aged 40 to 55 with Graves' hyperthyroidism.

This clonotype turned up a few times. The V call is TRBV7-2, the J call TRBJ1-6, with D tentatively TRBD1 (6 bases). The CDR3 has 15 residues. Germline V gene lookup returns CDR1 SGHTA and CDR2 FQGNSA. The V gene lost 5 bases and the J gene lost 8 bases, with 16 bases spanning the gap. The CDR3 region has the DNA TGTGCCAGCAGCCCAGGGGACCGCCGGCATTCACCCCTCCACTTT. Translated: CASSPGDRRHSPLHF.

This clonotype was counted ten times or more. V usage is TRBV19 and J usage is TRBJ2-5; D may be TRBD1 or TRBD2 (5 bases each). Germline V gene data show CDR1 as LNHDA and CDR2 as SQIVND (reference sequence). The CDR3 is 13 amino acids. Between the trimmed V and J ends, which lost 11 bases and 0 bases, there was a span of 13 bases. CDR3 in DNA: TGTGCCGCACGGGGCAGCGACCAAGAGACCCAGTACTTC. Its protein product is CAARGSDQETQYF.

This clonotype was picked up a small number of times. J is TRBJ1-1 and V is TRBV19; D may be TRBD1 (6 bases). V was cut by 2 bases and J by 6 bases, with 19 bases left in between. Germline V lookup: CDR1 LNHDA, CDR2 SQIVND (reference sequence). CDR3 length equals 16 residues. For the CDR3, the DNA is TGTGCCAGTAGTATAACGGGCAGGGGACCCCAGCCTGAAGCTTTCTTT. Translation gives CASSITGRGPQPEAFF. The full variable domain, its missing parts supplied by reference TRBV19 and TRBJ1-1, is DGGITQSPKYLFRKEGQNVTLSCEQNLNHDAMYWYRQDPGQGLRLIYYSQIVNDFQKGDIAEGYSVSREKKESFPLTVTSAQKNPTAFYLCASSITGRGPQPEAFFGQGTRLTVV.

This clonotype was counted many times. This sequence joins TRBV13 and TRBJ1-6, with D hard to call. Germline V gives CDR1 PRHDT, CDR2 FYEKMQ (reference sequence). Trimming took off 6 bases at V and 10 bases at J, with 10 bases between the two ends. The length of the CDR3 is 12 residues. The CDR3 reads CASRIYGSPLHF. CDR3 DNA sequence: TGTGCCAGCAGAATCTACGGGTCACCCCTCCACTTT.

The gene calls are TRBV15 and TRBJ2-7, with 9 bases lining up with TRBD1. TRBJ2-4 explains the end of the DNA better; the J call may be wrong. Germline V gives CDR1 LNHNV, CDR2 YYDKDF (reference sequence). The CDR3 spans 15 residues. Here the CDR3 DNA reads TGTGCCACCAGCTGGGGGACAGGGATTGAAAACATTCAGTACTTC. Its translation is CATSWGTGIENIQYF.

This clonotype was found a few times. The rearrangement links TRBV11-2 to TRBJ1-2; 12 nucleotides agree with TRBD1. The ends lost 10 bases at V and 7 bases at J; junction bases unmatched: 7. Germline values: CDR1 SGHAT, CDR2 FQNNGV. The CDR3 has 13 amino acids. This chain's CDR3 is CATRGQGASGYTF. CDR3 coding DNA: TGTGCCACCAGGGGACAGGGGGCTTCTGGCTACACCTTC.

Remarks on this clonotype: A much more abundant neighbour one base away suggests this may be a read error. This sequence joins TRBV11-1 and TRBJ2-2; no reliable D call. The germline V and J ends were trimmed by 0 bases and 4 bases, with 6 bases remaining between them. The CDR3 is 14 amino acids. Germline assignment: CDR1 SGHAT and CDR2 FQDESV (reference sequence). CDR3 sequence (DNA): TGTGCCAGCAGCTTAGCGGTCTGCACCGGGGAGCTGTTTTTT. It encodes CASSLAVCTGELFF.

This clonotype was observed a handful of times. The chain links TRBV6-2 or TRBV6-3 to TRBJ1-1; the D gene is possibly TRBD1 (6 bases). The CDR3 sequence is 14 residues long. In germline, CDR1 is MNHEY, CDR2 SVGEGT. Trimming removed 5 bases at V and 5 bases at J, with 15 bases between. For the CDR3, the DNA is TGTGCCAGCAGTCCCTGGGACATAGGAACTGAAGCTTTCTTT. It yields the protein CASSPWDIGTEAFF.

The count of this clonotype is one. The chain carries TRBV19 and TRBJ2-6; D call uncertain. The ends were cut back, 0 bases at V and 1 base at J, with 10 bases in the middle. Germline lookup yields CDR1 LNHDA and CDR2 SQIVND (reference sequence). The CDR3 spans 17 residues. This CDR3 reads CASSIDLMQSGANVLTF. The CDR3 coding sequence is TGTGCCAGTAGTATAGACCTGATGCAGTCTGGGGCCAACGTCCTGACTTTC. Filled out from reference TRBV19 and TRBJ2-6, the complete variable domain reads DGGITQSPKYLFRKEGQNVTLSCEQNLNHDAMYWYRQDPGQGLRLIYYSQIVNDFQKGDIAEGYSVSREKKESFPLTVTSAQKNPTAFYLCASSIDLMQSGANVLTFGAGSRLTVL.